This T cell receptor beta chain was sequenced in a study of cytomegalovirus exposure and HLA in healthy donors. About this clone itself: The antigen is unknown.

Amplification used 60 Vbeta primers and 13 Jbeta primers. Repertoires were generated with immunoSEQ multiplex PCR, while TCRdb's copy carries only in-frame clones and drops some. The sample holds around 180,000 clones, about 77% seen once. Points from the study as a whole: Later analysis indicated greater clonal expansion among HLA-associated TCR beta chains than among equally common other chains. The investigators catalogued 180 or so TCR beta chains as cytomegalovirus-associated. Evidence from a later analysis indicated that most CMV-associated TCR beta chains looked HLA-restricted.

Sequenced input: PBMCs. This receptor was obtained from a man in his fifties or sixties in good health and CMV-seronegative.

CDR3 loop: CASSQDVRVRSPLHF. Here the CDR3 DNA reads TGCGCCAGCAGCCAAGATGTCAGGGTCCGGTCACCCCTCCACTTT. V gene TRBV4-3 combines with J gene TRBJ1-6, with D tentatively TRBD1 (5 bases). Germline loops: CDR1 LGHNA, CDR2 YSLEER. This CDR3 is built from 15 residues. V was pared by 0 bases and J by 10 bases, with 13 bases between.